Detailed here is one T cell receptor (beta chain). This clone was detected only once. The antigen it binds to is not known. Per-base quality was not reported, and no clone a single base away is much larger than it. The junction shows trimming of 5 bases on V and 4 bases on J, and the gene matches do not reach 5 bases of it. CDR1 and CDR2, per the germline V gene (reference sequence), are MNHEY and SMNVEV. The CDR3 runs 15 residues from the cysteine to the phenylalanine. Only the CDR3 portion is preserved as DNA: 45 bases, with reading frame beginning at the first base. TCRbeta CDR3 regions were amplified from genomic DNA by means of the immunoSEQ Assay, a bias-controlled multiplex PCR. On the study's bioinformatics: The number of nucleated cells in each sample was estimated by amplification of reference gene primers within the assay. Sequence reads were collapsed and filtered to measure the absolute abundance of every unique TCRbeta CDR3 rearrangement. Productive Simpson clonality was computed per sample as the square root of Simpson's diversity index over productive rearrangements. TCRdb provides this immuneACCESS table in a form limited to in-frame rearrangements. Some clones are lacking; in checked studies, under half of them reflect an unresolved V gene, and why the rest are absent is not known. V and J calls plus clone size are reproduced from that table; the DNA served to infer D and trimming. The sample includes fewer than 200,000 clones, with about 86% observed a single time. Together, the top ten hold less than 25% of the sample.

This entry belongs to a study of blood T cell repertoires in COVID-19 (dated by TCRdb to 2019 to 2021). Notes on the research overall: Samples from collaborators originated in the United States, Italy and Spain and spanned both the acute and convalescent phases of COVID-19. Samples came from the ongoing ImmuneRACE study (first 160 participants) plus 1,254 subjects from 6 global collaborators. A de-identified subject ID, COVID-19 status, age in years and sex were almost always included in the sample metadata. Deeply sampled blood TCRbeta repertoires from subjects exposed to, actively infected with, or recovered from COVID-19 were included in the dataset. The repertoires were released in a freely available public database meant as a resource for research on the immune response to SARS-CoV-2. The material from the prospective study consisted of cDNA or gDNA derived from T cells, B-cell-depleted T cells, or PBMCs. Where available, HLA class I and class II types were taken from metadata supplied by the sample provider and were not determined by assay-based typing.

Whole blood was collected in K2EDTA tubes by collaborating institutions according to the institutions' own protocols. Collaborator samples were shipped for TCRbeta analysis as frozen whole blood, isolated PBMCs, or DNA extracted from either sample type. The full study reports these points: How much clinical and demographic metadata was included differed by source and by participant, and the metadata was provided uncurated.

What was sequenced was peripheral blood. The sequence links TRBV27 to TRBJ2-7, with 13 middle bases fitting TRBD2. The receptor comes from a man aged 65-85 years with active or convalescent COVID-19. The CDR3 corresponds to CASSAGLAGVYEQYF. The sequenced DNA: TGTGCCAGCAGTGCTGGACTAGCGGGAGTTTACGAGCAGTACTTC.